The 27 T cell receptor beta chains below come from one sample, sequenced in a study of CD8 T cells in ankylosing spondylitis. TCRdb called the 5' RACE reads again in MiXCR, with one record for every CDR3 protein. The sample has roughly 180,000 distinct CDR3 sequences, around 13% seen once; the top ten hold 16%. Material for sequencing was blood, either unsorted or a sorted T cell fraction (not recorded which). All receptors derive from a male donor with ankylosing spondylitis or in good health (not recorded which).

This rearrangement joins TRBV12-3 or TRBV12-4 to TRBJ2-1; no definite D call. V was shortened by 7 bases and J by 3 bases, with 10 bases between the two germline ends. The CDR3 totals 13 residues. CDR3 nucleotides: TGTGCCAGCAATGTGGACCGCTACAATGAGCAGTTCTTC. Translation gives CASNVDRYNEQFF.

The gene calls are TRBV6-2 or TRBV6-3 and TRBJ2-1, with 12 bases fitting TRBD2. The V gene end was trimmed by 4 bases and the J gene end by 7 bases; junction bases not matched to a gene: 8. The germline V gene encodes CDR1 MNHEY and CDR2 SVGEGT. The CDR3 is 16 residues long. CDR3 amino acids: CASSFLAGGPQNEQFF. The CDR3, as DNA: TGTGCCAGCAGTTTCCTAGCGGGGGGGCCTCAAAATGAGCAGTTCTTC.

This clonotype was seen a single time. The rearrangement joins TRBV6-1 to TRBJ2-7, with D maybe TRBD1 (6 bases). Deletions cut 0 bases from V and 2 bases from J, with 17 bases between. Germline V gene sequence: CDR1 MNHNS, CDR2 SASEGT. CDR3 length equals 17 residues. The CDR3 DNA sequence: TGTGCCAGCAGTGAAGCAACGCCAAGGACAGTCACCTACGAGCAGTACTTC. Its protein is CASSEATPRTVTYEQYF.

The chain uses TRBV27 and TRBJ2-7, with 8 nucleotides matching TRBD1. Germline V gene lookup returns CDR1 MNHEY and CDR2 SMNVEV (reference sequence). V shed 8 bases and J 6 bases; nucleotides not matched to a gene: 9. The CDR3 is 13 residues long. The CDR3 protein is CASSDRVQFEQYF. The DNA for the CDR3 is TGTGCCAGCTCGGACAGGGTTCAGTTCGAGCAGTACTTC.

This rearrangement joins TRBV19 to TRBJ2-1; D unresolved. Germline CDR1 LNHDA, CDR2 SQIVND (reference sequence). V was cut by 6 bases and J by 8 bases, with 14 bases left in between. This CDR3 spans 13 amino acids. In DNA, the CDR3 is TGTGCCAGTAGCGCCCCTCTGGGCCATGAGCAGTTCTTC. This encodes CASSAPLGHEQFF.

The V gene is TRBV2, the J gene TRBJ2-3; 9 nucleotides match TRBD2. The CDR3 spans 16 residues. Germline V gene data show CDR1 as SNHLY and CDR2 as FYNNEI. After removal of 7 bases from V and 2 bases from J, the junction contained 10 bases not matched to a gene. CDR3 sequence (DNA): TGTGCCAGCAATTCGCGGGAGGGCCAGGACACAGATACGCAGTATTTT. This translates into CASNSREGQDTDTQYF.

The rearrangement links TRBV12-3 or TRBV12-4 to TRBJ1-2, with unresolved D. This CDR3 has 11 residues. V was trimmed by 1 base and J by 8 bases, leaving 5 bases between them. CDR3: CASSLGVGYTF. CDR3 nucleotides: TGTGCCAGCAGTTTAGGGGTCGGCTACACCTTC.

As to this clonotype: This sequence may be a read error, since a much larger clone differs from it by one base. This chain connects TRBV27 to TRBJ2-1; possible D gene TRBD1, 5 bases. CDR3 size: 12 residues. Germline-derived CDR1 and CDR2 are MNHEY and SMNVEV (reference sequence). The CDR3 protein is CASSQGRNGQFF. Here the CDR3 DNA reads TGTGCCAGCAGCCAGGGCAGGAATGGGCAGTTCTTC.

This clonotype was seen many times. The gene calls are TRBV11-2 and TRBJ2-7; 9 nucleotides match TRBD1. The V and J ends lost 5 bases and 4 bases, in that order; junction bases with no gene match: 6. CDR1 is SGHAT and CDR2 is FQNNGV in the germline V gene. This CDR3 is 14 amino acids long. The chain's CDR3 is CASSPRDRVYEQYF. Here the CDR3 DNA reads TGTGCCAGCAGCCCGAGGGACAGGGTTTACGAGCAGTACTTC. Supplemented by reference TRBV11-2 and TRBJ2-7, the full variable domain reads EAGVAQSPRYKIIEKRQSVAFWCNPISGHATLYWYQQILGQGPKLLIQFQNNGVVDDSQLPKDRFSAERLKGVDSTLKIQPAKLEDSAVYLCASSPRDRVYEQYFGPGTRLTVT.

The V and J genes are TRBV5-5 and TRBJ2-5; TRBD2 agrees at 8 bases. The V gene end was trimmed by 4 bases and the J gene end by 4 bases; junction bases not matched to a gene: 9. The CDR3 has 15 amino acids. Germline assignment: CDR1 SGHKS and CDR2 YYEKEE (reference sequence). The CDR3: CASSPILSGRETQYF. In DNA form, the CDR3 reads TGTGCCAGCAGCCCGATATTGAGCGGGAGAGAGACCCAGTACTTC. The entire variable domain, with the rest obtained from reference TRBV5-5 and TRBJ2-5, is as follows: DAGVTQSPTHLIKTRGQQVTLRCSPISGHKSVSWYQQVLGQGPQFIFQYYEKEERGRGNFPDRFSARQFPNYSSELNVNALLLGDSALYLCASSPILSGRETQYFGPGTRLLVL.

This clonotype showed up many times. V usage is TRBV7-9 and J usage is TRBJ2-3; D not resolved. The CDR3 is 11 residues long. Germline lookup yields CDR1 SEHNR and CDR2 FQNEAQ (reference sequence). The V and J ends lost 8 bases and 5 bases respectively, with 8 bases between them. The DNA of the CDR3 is TGTGCCAGCCGAAGCGTAGATACGCAGTATTTT. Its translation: CASRSVDTQYF.

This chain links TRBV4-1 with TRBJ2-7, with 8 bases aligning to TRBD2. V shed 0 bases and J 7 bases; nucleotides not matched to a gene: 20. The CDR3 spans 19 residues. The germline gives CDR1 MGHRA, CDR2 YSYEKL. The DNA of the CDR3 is TGCGCCAGCAGCCAAGATGGTGGTGGTAGCGGGGAAACACCGGGGGAGCAGTACTTC. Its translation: CASSQDGGGSGETPGEQYF.

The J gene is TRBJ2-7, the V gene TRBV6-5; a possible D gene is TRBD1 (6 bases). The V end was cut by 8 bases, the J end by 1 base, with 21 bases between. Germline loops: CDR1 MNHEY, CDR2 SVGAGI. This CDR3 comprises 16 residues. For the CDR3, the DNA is TGTGCCAGCCGTTCACCCCACACGGGGACATCCTACGAGCAGTACTTC. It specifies CASRSPHTGTSYEQYF.

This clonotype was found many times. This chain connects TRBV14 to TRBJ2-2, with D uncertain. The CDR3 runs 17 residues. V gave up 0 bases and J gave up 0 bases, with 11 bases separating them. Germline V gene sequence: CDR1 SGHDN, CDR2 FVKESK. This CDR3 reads CASSQESWGSNTGELFF. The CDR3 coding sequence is TGTGCCAGCAGCCAAGAAAGCTGGGGTTCGAACACCGGGGAGCTGTTTTTT.

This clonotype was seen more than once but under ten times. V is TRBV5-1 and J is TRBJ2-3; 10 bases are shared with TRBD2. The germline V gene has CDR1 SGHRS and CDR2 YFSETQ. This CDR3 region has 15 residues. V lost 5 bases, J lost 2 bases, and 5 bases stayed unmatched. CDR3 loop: CASSSSGRNTDTQYF. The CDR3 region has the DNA TGCGCCAGCAGTTCTAGCGGGAGAAACACAGATACGCAGTATTTT.

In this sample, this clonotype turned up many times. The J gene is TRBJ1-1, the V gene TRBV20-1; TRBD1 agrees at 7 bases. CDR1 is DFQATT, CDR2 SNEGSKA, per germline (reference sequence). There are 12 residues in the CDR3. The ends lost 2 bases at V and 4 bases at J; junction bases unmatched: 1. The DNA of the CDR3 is TGCAGTGCTAGAAGACAGGGCACTGAAGCTTTCTTT. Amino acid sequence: CSARRQGTEAFF.

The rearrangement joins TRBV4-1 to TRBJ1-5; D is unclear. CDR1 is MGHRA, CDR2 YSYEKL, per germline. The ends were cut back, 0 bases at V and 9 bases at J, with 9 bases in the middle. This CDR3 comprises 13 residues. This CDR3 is CASSQDLPWPQHF. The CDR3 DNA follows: TGCGCCAGCAGCCAAGATCTACCCTGGCCCCAGCATTTT.

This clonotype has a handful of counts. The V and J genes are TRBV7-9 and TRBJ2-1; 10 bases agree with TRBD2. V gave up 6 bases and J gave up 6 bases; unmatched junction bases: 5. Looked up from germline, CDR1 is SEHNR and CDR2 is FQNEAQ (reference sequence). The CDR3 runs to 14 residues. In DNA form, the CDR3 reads TGTGCCAGCAGGGAGCGGGGGGGCCGCAATGAGCAGTTCTTC. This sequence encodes CASRERGGRNEQFF.

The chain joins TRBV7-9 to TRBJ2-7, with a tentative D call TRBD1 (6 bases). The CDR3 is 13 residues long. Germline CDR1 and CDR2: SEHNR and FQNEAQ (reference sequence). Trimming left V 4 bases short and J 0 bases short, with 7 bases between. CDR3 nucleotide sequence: TGTGCCAGCAGCTCCAGGGGCTCCTACGAGCAGTACTTC. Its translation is CASSSRGSYEQYF.

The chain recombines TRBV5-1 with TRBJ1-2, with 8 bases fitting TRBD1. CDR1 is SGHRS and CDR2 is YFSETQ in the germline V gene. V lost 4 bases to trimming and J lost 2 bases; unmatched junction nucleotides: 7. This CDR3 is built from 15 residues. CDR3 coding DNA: TGCGCCAGCAGCGTGCCCCGGACAGGGAACTATGGCTACACCTTC. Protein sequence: CASSVPRTGNYGYTF.

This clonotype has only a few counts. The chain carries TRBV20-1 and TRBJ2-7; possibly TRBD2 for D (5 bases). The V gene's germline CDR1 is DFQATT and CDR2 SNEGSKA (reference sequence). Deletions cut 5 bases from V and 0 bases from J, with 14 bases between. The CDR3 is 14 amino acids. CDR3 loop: CSAPLRGSSYEQYF. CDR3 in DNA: TGCAGTGCTCCCTTACGGGGATCCTCCTACGAGCAGTACTTC.

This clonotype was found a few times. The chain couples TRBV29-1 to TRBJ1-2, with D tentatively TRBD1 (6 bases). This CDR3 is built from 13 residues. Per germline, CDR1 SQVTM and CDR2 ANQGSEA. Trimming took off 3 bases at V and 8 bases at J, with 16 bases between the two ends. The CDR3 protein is CSVEFTGTNGYTF. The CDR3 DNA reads TGCAGCGTTGAGTTCACAGGGACGAACGGCTACACCTTC.

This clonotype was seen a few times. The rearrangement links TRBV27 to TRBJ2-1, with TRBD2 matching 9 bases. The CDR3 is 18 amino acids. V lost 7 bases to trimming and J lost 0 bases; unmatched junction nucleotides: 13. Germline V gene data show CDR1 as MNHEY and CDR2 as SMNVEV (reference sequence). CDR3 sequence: CASKIPGASGISYNEQFF. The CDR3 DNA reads TGTGCCAGCAAAATACCCGGGGCTAGCGGGATCTCCTACAATGAGCAGTTCTTC.

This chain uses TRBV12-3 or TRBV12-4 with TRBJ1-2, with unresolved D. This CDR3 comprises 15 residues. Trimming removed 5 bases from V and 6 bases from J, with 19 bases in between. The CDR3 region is CASSPDYPYIHGYTF. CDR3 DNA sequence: TGTGCCAGCAGTCCGGACTACCCCTACATCCATGGCTACACCTTC.

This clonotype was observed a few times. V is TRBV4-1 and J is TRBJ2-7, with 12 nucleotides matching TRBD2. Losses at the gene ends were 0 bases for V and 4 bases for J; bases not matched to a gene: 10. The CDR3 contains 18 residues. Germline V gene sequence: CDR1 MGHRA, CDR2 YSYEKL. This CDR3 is CASSQDPRLAGVGYEQYF. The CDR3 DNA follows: TGCGCCAGCAGCCAAGATCCCAGACTAGCGGGAGTTGGATACGAGCAGTACTTC.

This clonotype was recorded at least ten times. The CDR3 bases are TGCGCCAGCAGCTTGGGGGACAGGTTCTACGAGCAGTACTTC. Translated, it gives CASSLGDRFYEQYF. The chain has TRBV5-1 and TRBJ2-7; 8 bases fit TRBD1. Per the germline V gene, CDR1 is SGHRS and CDR2 is YFSETQ. Trimming removed 0 bases from V and 3 bases from J; junction bases left unmatched: 2. The CDR3 has 14 residues.

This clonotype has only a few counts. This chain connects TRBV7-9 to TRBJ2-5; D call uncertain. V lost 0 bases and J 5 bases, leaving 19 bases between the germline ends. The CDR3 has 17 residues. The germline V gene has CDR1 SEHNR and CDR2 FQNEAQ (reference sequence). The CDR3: CASSLAAAGDLGETQYF. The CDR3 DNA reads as TGTGCCAGCAGCTTAGCGGCGGCAGGCGATCTGGGCGAGACCCAGTACTTC.